This T cell receptor (beta chain) was identified in a study of blood T cell repertoires in COVID-19. Study-level background: Samples taken during acute and convalescent COVID-19 were collected in the United States, Italy and Spain. Sample material is recorded as cDNA or gDNA derived from T cells, B-cell-depleted T cells, or PBMCs.

Original processing notes: Estimated nucleated cell counts came from reference gene primer amplification. The data were produced by immunoSEQ multiplex PCR, yet TCRdb's version contains in-frame clones alone and is incomplete. V and J calls and clone size follow that table, whereas D and trimming were derived from the DNA. The profile shows 180,000 or so clones, 78% of them singletons. This TCR came from a woman over 75 with active or convalescent COVID-19. Sequenced input: peripheral blood.

The CDR3 nucleotides are TGTGCCAGCAGTCCCTTTGGCGGGGGGGCTGGGGAGACCCAGTACTTC. Its translation: CASSPFGGGAGETQYF. The genes are TRBV27 and TRBJ2-5, with TRBD2 identical over 9 bases. This CDR3 region has 16 residues. Germline V CDR1 and CDR2: MNHEY, SMNVEV (reference sequence). The J segment lost 5 bases and the V segment lost 5 bases, leaving 12 bases of the junction unmatched.